Given below is one T cell receptor beta chain in context. Per the original methods: Amplifying reference gene primers gave estimates of nucleated cell counts. Sequencing was performed with immunoSEQ multiplex PCR; in TCRdb, only in-frame clones are kept and a portion is missing. D and trimming were read from the DNA, whereas the V and J calls and clone size are those reported in that table. Of 79,000 or so clones listed, around 88% were seen once; the top ten hold over 15%. This sample stems from a study of blood T cell repertoires in COVID-19. Across the study: Samples taken during acute and convalescent COVID-19 were collected in the United States, Italy and Spain. From T cells, B-cell-depleted T cells, or PBMCs came the material, which was cDNA or gDNA.

The V segment lost 3 bases and the J segment 3 bases; nucleotides outside the gene matches: 7. This CDR3 spans 16 amino acids. Germline CDR1 is KGHDR and CDR2 is SFDVKD. The clonotype comes from a human donor in a cohort sampled during active COVID-19. The chain has TRBV24-1 and TRBJ2-1, with 7 bases that match TRBD2. Sequences were obtained from peripheral blood. CDR3 residues: CATSDASGEIYNEQFF. CDR3 sequence (DNA): TGTGCCACCAGTGATGCGAGCGGGGAGATCTACAATGAGCAGTTCTTC.